What follows describes a single T cell receptor (beta chain). V was pared by 5 bases and J by 7 bases, with 15 bases between. The CDR3 runs to 14 residues. Germline-derived CDR1 and CDR2 are MNHEY and SVGAGI. This specimen comes from a study of CD8 T cells in Susac syndrome. A quantity of roughly 0.5 to 1 ug RNA underwent reverse transcription using random hexamers. Each CDR3 protein is one row after TCRdb ran MiXCR on the immunoSEQ multiplex PCR reads. The repertoire holds about 280,000 distinct CDR3 sequences, with approximately 81% as singletons. What was sequenced was CD8+ T cells from PBMCs. The rearrangement uses TRBV6-5 and TRBJ2-1; weak D call: TRBD1 (6 bases). The receptor was isolated from a human donor with multiple sclerosis. The CDR3 sequence: CASSPRGQTNEQFF. CDR3 coding DNA: TGTGCCAGCAGTCCAAGAGGACAGACAAATGAGCAGTTCTTC.